This T cell receptor (beta chain) is drawn from a study of blood T cell repertoires in COVID-19. The wider study: Acute and convalescent COVID-19 specimens originated in the United States, Italy and Spain. Sample material is recorded as cDNA or gDNA derived from T cells, B-cell-depleted T cells, or PBMCs.

Trimming removed 3 bases at V and 9 bases at J, with 23 bases between. This CDR3 is 17 amino acids long. The germline V gene has CDR1 SGHNT and CDR2 YENEEA. Per the original data handling: Estimated nucleated cell counts came from reference gene primer amplification. Using immunoSEQ multiplex PCR, the repertoire was profiled, and TCRdb retains in-frame clones only, with some absent. V, J and clone size were drawn from that table, and D and trimming were deduced from the DNA. The sample includes 250,000 or so clones, 80% to 90% of them seen just once. The chain links TRBV11-3 to TRBJ2-2; unclear D gene. This TCR came from a man aged 50 to 59 with acute or convalescent COVID-19. The sample taken for sequencing was peripheral blood. The CDR3: CASSFGELGAPVRELFF. The CDR3 nucleotides are TGTGCCAGCAGCTTCGGTGAGCTTGGAGCACCAGTCCGGGAGCTGTTTTTT.